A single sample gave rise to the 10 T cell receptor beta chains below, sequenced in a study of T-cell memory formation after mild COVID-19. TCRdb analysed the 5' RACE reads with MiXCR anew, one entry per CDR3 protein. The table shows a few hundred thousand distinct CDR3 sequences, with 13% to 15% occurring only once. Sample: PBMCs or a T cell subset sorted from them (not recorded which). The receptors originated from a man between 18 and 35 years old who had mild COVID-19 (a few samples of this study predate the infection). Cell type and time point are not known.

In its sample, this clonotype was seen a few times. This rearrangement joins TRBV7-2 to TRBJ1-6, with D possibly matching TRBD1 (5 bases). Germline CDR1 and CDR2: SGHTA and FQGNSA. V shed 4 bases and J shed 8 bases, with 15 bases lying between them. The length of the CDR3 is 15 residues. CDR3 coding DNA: TGTGCCAGCAGCTCCTGGGGGTCTGTTGATTCACCCCTCCACTTT. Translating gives CASSSWGSVDSPLHF.

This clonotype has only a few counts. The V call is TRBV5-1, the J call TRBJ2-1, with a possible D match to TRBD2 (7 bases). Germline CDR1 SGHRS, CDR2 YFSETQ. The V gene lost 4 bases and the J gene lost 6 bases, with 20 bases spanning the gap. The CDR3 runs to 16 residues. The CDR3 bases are TGCGCCAGCAGCCCTGTCGGGCCGGGGGGCCGCAATGAGCAGTTCTTC. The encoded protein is CASSPVGPGGRNEQFF.

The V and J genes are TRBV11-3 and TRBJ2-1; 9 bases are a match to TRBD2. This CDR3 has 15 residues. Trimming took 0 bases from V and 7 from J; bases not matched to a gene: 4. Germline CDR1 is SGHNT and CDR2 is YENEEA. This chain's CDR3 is CASSLERGGQNEQFF. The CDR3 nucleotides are TGTGCCAGCAGCTTAGAGCGGGGGGGGCAAAATGAGCAGTTCTTC.

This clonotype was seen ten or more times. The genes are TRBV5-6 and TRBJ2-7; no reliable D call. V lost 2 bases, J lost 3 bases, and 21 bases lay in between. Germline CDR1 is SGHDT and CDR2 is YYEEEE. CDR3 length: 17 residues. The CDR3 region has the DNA TGTGCCAGCAGCTTTTTTACGTTGACACCGATGGGCTACGAGCAGTACGTC. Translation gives CASSFFTLTPMGYEQYV.

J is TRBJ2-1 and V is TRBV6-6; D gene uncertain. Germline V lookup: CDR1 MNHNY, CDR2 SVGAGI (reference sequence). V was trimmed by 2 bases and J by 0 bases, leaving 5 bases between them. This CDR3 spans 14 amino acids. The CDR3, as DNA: TGTGCCAGCAGTTACGAAAGCTCCTACAATGAGCAGTTCTTC. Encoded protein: CASSYESSYNEQFF.

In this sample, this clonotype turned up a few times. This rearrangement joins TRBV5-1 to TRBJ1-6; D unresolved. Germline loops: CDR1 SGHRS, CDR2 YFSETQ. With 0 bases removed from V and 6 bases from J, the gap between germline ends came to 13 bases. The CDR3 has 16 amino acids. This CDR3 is CASSLAGQRGNSPLHF. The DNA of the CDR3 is TGCGCCAGCAGCTTGGCCGGGCAGCGGGGTAATTCACCCCTCCACTTT.

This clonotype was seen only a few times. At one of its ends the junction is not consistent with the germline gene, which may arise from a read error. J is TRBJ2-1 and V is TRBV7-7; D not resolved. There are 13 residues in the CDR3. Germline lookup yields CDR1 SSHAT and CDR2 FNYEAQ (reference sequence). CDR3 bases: TGTGCTAGCAGCACCCTTCCCAGCGATGAGCAGTTCTTC. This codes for CASSTLPSDEQFF.

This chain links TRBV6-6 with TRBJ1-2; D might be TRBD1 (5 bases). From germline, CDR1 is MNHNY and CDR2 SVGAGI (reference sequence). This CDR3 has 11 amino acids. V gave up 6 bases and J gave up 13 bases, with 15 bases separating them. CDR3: CASSAVREVTF. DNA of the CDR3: TGTGCCAGCAGCGCAGTCAGGGAAGTCACCTTC.

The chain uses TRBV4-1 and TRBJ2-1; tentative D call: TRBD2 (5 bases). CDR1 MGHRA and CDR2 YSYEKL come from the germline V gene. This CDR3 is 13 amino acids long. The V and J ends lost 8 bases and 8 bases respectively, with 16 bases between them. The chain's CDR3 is CASGLRPEDEQFF. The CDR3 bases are TGCGCCAGCGGCCTGAGACCGGAGGATGAGCAGTTCTTC.

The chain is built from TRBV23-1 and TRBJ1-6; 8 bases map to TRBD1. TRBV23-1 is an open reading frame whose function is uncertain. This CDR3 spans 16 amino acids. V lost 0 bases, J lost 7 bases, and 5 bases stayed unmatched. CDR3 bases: TGCGCCAGCAGTCAATCAGCAGGGGGCTTCAATTCACCCCTCCACTTT. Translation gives CASSQSAGGFNSPLHF.